This entry lists 3 T cell receptor beta chains sequenced from one sample in a study of CD8 T cells in ankylosing spondylitis. One entry per CDR3 protein results from TCRdb running MiXCR on the 5' RACE reads. The data show over 30,000 distinct CDR3 sequences, approximately 16% seen once. Sequencing input: blood. The receptors were sampled from a male donor with ankylosing spondylitis or in good health (not recorded which).

This clonotype was observed a few times. The chain couples TRBV20-1 to TRBJ1-1; weak D call: TRBD1 (5 bases). V lost 4 bases and J lost 2, with 11 bases in between. The CDR3 is 13 residues long. Germline-derived CDR1 and CDR2 are DFQATT and SNEGSKA (reference sequence). The CDR3 DNA is TGCAGTGCTACAATTGACAGAAACACTGAAGCTTTCTTT. This translates into CSATIDRNTEAFF.

In its sample, this clonotype was seen many times. The chain combines TRBV4-3 with TRBJ2-1; 10 nucleotides line up with TRBD1. Germline V gene lookup returns CDR1 LGHNA and CDR2 YSLEER. The CDR3 loop spans 15 amino acids. V dropped 2 bases and J dropped 8; count of bases not matched to a gene: 6. This CDR3 is CASSQNKGTGDEQFF. CDR3 nucleotide sequence: TGCGCCAGCAGCCAAAACAAAGGGACAGGGGATGAGCAGTTCTTC.

The chain joins TRBV5-1 to TRBJ2-1, with 12 bases aligning to TRBD2. Losses at the gene ends were 0 bases for V and 9 bases for J; bases not matched to a gene: 4. CDR3 length equals 15 residues. The V gene's germline CDR1 is SGHRS and CDR2 YFSETQ. The CDR3 region has the DNA TGCGCCAGCAGCTTGGTTCTAGCGGGAGGGGCTGAGCAGTTCTTC. This gives the protein CASSLVLAGGAEQFF.